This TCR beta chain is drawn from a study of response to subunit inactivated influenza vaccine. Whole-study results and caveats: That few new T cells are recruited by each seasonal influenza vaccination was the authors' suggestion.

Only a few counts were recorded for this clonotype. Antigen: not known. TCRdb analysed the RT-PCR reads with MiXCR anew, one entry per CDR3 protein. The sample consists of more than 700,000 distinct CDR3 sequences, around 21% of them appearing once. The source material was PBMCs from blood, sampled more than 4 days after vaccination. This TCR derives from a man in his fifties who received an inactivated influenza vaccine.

The CDR3 bases are TGTGCCACCAGTGATTTGGCGGGGGGCCGACAAGAGACCCAGTACTTC. As protein: CATSDLAGGRQETQYF. The chain recombines TRBV24-1 with TRBJ2-5; 8 nucleotides agree with TRBD2. V lost 0 bases, J lost 2 bases, and 4 bases stayed unmatched. The germline gives CDR1 KGHDR, CDR2 SFDVKD. This CDR3 is 16 amino acids long.